The 6 T cell receptor beta chains presented below share a single source sample, sequenced in a study of beta chain features in type 1 diabetes. Expressed TCRB transcripts got sequenced, as all isolated RNA was reverse transcribed. Libraries were prepared by immunoSEQ multiplex PCR; TCRdb keeps only in-frame clonotypes and omits some of them. This table has 40,000 to 45,000 clones, roughly 49% appearing once. Sequencing input: central memory CD4+ T cells from blood. The receptors were sampled from a woman aged 18-29 years in good health.

Notes on this clone: An end of the junction does not agree with germline; a read error may underlie this. J is TRBJ2-2 and V is TRBV28, with TRBD2 identical over 9 bases. The CDR3 totals 16 residues. Germline-derived CDR1 and CDR2 are MDHEN and SYDVKM. The CDR3 DNA sequence: TGTGCCAGCAGTTTAATGTCTAGCGGGACCACCGGGGAGCTGCTTTTT. Protein sequence: CASSLMSSGTTGELLF.

The genes are TRBV5-1 and TRBJ2-1; a possible D gene is TRBD2 (5 bases). This CDR3 is 16 amino acids long. Trimming cost V 4 bases and J 0 bases, with 14 bases left between them. Per germline, CDR1 SGHRS and CDR2 YFSETQ. The CDR3 here is CASSRERRSSYNEQFF. CDR3 nucleotide sequence: TGCGCCAGCAGCCGAGAGCGGCGGAGCTCCTACAATGAGCAGTTCTTC.

This chain connects TRBV28 to TRBJ2-1; D possibly corresponds to TRBD1 (6 bases). Germline CDR1 reads MDHEN; CDR2 reads SYDVKM. This CDR3 spans 13 amino acids. V was clipped by 3 bases and J by 9 bases, with 12 bases between them. This CDR3 reads CASSFRDIFEQFF. CDR3 coding DNA: TGTGCCAGCAGTTTCAGGGACATTTTTGAGCAGTTCTTC.

This chain uses TRBV7-9 with TRBJ1-1; D remains unclear. The germline V gene has CDR1 SEHNR and CDR2 FQNEAQ (reference sequence). V was pared by 2 bases and J by 7 bases, with 17 bases between. The CDR3 is 15 amino acids. The CDR3 DNA follows: TGTGCCAGCAGCTTAAACCCACCCGGAGAGGATGAAGCTTTCTTT. Its protein is CASSLNPPGEDEAFF.

In DNA, the CDR3 is TGTGCCACCCGGAGGGTCGGAAAAACTGAAGCTTTCTTT. Protein sequence: CATRRVGKTEAFF. The J gene is TRBJ1-1, the V gene TRBV5-6; D call uncertain. V was cut by 9 bases and J by 5 bases, with 17 bases left in between. Germline V gene lookup returns CDR1 SGHDT and CDR2 YYEEEE. This CDR3 is built from 13 residues. The variable domain in full, with the rest retrieved from reference TRBV5-6 and TRBJ1-1, is DAGVTQSPTHLIKTRGQQVTLRCSPKSGHDTVSWYQQALGQGPQFIFQYYEEEERQRGNFPDRFSGHQFPNYSSELNVNALLLGDSALYLCATRRVGKTEAFFGQGTRLTVV.

CDR3 amino acids: CASSFEGRGETQYF. As DNA, the CDR3 is TGTGCCAGCAGTTTTGAAGGGAGAGGGGAGACCCAGTACTTC. The rearrangement links TRBV28 to TRBJ2-5; TRBD2 is a possible D gene (5 bases). Germline V gene sequence: CDR1 MDHEN, CDR2 SYDVKM. Between the trimmed V and J ends, which lost 3 bases and 5 bases, there was a span of 13 bases. The CDR3 runs 14 residues. The variable domain in full, completed from reference TRBV28 and TRBJ2-5, reads DVKVTQSSRYLVKRTGEKVFLECVQDMDHENMFWYRQDPGLGLRLIYFSYDVKMKEKGDIPEGYSVSREKKERFSLILESASTNQTSMYLCASSFEGRGETQYFGPGTRLLVL.